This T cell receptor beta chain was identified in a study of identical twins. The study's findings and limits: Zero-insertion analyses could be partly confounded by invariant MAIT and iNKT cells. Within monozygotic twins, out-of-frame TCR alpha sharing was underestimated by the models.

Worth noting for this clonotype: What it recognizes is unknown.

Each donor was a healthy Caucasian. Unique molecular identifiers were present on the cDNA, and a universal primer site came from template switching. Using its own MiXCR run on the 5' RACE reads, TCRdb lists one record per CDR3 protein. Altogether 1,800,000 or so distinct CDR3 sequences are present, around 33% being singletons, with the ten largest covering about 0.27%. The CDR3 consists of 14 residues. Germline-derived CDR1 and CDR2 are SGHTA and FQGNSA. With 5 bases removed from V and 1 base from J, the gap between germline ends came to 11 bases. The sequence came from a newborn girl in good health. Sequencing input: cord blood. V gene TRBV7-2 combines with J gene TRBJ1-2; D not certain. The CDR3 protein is CASSRTAINYGYTF. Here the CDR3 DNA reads TGTGCCAGCAGCCGTACAGCGATTAACTATGGCTACACCTTC. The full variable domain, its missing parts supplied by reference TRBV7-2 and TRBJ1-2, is GAGVSQSPSNKVTEKGKDVELRCDPISGHTALYWYRQSLGQGLEFLIYFQGNSAPDKSGLPSDRFSAERTGGSVSTLTIQRTQQEDSAVYLCASSRTAINYGYTFGSGTRLTVV.